This paragraph reports one T cell receptor beta chain. This specimen belongs to a study of blood T cell repertoires in COVID-19. While infection was still active, Seattle patients were enrolled and then followed longitudinally. TCRdb's table, derived via immunoSEQ multiplex PCR, lists solely in-frame clones and lacks some. Counted here are about 350,000 clones, roughly 89% occurring once; the ten biggest clones make up just under 4%. The germline CDR1 and CDR2 sequences are SGHTA and FQGTGA. V shed 4 bases and J shed 1 base, with 12 bases lying between them. The CDR3 has 15 amino acids. The gene calls are TRBV7-3 and TRBJ2-3; TRBD2 is a possible D gene (6 bases). The source material was peripheral blood. This TCR was recovered from a woman aged 55-69 years with COVID-19, enrolled during active disease. The CDR3 protein is CASSSDGGRTDTQYF. The CDR3, as DNA: TGTGCCAGCAGCTCAGACGGGGGACGCACAGATACGCAGTATTTT. Complete variable domain (other parts from reference TRBV7-3 and TRBJ2-3): GAGVSQTPSNKVTEKGKYVELRCDPISGHTALYWYRQSLGQGPEFLIYFQGTGAADDSGLPNDRFFAVRPEGSVSTLKIQRTERGDSAVYLCASSSDGGRTDTQYFGPGTRLTVL.